This T cell receptor (beta chain) was observed in a study of CD8 T cells in ankylosing spondylitis (dated by TCRdb to 2015 to 2018). About the investigation overall: To find TCR variants linked to disease, the study profiled T cell receptor beta repertoires in ankylosing spondylitis patients and healthy donors. The full study cohort comprised around 25 ankylosing spondylitis patients and roughly 110 healthy donors. Peripheral blood samples were taken, and synovial fluid was additionally collected from ankylosing spondylitis patients. Summary of the overall study and its limitations: According to the report, matched synovial fluid samples from ankylosing spondylitis patients were significantly enriched for the disease-linked clones. Some motif variants had previously been reported in the synovial fluid and blood of reactive arthritis patients, which suggests shared mechanisms of disease initiation. Blood from ankylosing spondylitis patients appeared to be characterized by a TCR beta motif composed of several highly homologous amino acid variants. The disease-linked clones showed a CD8+ phenotype and occurred at relatively low frequencies in peripheral blood.

This clonotype occurred many times. This receptor's antigen is unknown. No base qualities exist here, and no much larger clone lies one base off it. Sequencing relied on an Illumina HiSeq 2500. Quantitative 5'-RACE with molecular barcodes was the method used to prepare the TCR beta libraries. The study's processing was this. Disease-linked TCR variants were identified with a new computational method built on a probabilistic model of VDJ rearrangement. TCRdb ran its own pipeline on the public reads, namely fastp trimming at Q25 and MiXCR clone calling, and kept in-frame beta chains. A single entry per CDR3 protein holds the most common genes and DNA from its merged rows. TCRdb's processing, not the study's, gives the V and J calls here. This sample holds roughly 69,000 distinct CDR3 sequences; 5.3% were observed only once. The top ten hold around 2.2% of the sample. CDR3 length: 13 amino acids, cysteine to phenylalanine. Only CDR3 DNA remains: 39 bases, in frame from the first base. V sheds 8 bases and J sheds 7 bases, leaving 15 bases between their ends.

The sequence joins TRBV12-3 or TRBV12-4 to TRBJ2-1; the D gene lacks a confident call. Sequenced input: blood, either unsorted or a sorted T cell fraction (not recorded which). The TCR sequence derives from a male donor with ankylosing spondylitis or in good health (not recorded which). The CDR3 has the sequence CASVNTNGNEQFF. The DNA is TGTGCCAGCGTGAATACAAACGGGAATGAGCAGTTCTTC.